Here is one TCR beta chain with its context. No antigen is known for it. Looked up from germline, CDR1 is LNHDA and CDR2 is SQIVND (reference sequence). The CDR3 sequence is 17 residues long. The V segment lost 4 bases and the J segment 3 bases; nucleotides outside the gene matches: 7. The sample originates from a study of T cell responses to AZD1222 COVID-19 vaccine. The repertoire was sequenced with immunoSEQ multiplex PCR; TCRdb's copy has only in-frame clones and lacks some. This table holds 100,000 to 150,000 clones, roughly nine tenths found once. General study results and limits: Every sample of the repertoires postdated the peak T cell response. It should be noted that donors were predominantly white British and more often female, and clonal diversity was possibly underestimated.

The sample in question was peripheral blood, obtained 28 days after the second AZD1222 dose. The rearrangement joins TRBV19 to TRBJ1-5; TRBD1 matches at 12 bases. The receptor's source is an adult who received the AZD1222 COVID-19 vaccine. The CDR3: CASSTTGTGGFNQPQHF. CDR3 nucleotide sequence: TGTGCCAGTAGTACCACCGGGACAGGGGGCTTCAATCAGCCCCAGCATTTT. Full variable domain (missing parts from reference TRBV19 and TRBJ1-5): DGGITQSPKYLFRKEGQNVTLSCEQNLNHDAMYWYRQDPGQGLRLIYYSQIVNDFQKGDIAEGYSVSREKKESFPLTVTSAQKNPTAFYLCASSTTGTGGFNQPQHFGDGTRLSIL.